The sequence of this T cell receptor (beta chain) was determined in a study of T-cell memory formation after mild COVID-19. Findings of the study overall: Of the contracting clones, CD4+ ones lay mainly in CM and EM, and CD8+ ones in EMRA.

A note on this clonotype: The antigen is not known.

TCRdb reanalysed the 5' RACE reads using MiXCR and keeps one entry per CDR3 protein. Of 190,000 or so distinct CDR3 sequences listed, around a fifth are singletons. Sequencing input: PBMCs or a T cell subset sorted from them (not recorded which). The origin of this receptor is an adult woman who had mild COVID-19 (a few samples of this study predate the infection). Cell type and time point are not known.

The CDR3 DNA reads TGCGCCAGCAGCAATACTCGGGGGACTGAAGCTTTCTTT. Translated, it gives CASSNTRGTEAFF. V usage is TRBV5-1 and J usage is TRBJ1-1, with D perhaps TRBD1 (5 bases). CDR3 length: 13 residues. Trimming removed 4 bases from V and 5 bases from J, with 12 bases in between. Germline V gene data show CDR1 as SGHRS and CDR2 as YFSETQ.